Listed below are T cell receptor beta chains from one sample, sequenced in a study of T cell repertoires in cytomegalovirus infection. No antigen has been identified for these receptors. TCRdb re-analysed the reads in MiXCR, keeping a single row per CDR3 protein. The data hold about 51,000 distinct CDR3 sequences, with around a fifth observed a single time. The starting material was CD8+ T cells from cultured PBMCs, obtained from culture after CMV antigen stimulation. The receptors were sampled from a human donor in good health (CMV status not recorded). Some clones in this sample may be carry-over from other donors' samples. Each CDR3 is given with its conserved first and last residue. D genes are given only for firm matches. Clone size, where shown, is once, few, many, or a class for clones that have expanded.

V gene,J gene,clone size,D gene,CDR3 protein,CDR3 DNA
TRBV7-2,TRBJ2-5,few,TRBD2,CASSAGLEPGETQYF,TGTGCCAGCAGCGCGGGACTAGAGCCTGGGGAGACCCAGTACTTC
TRBV7-9,TRBJ2-5,NA,NA,CASSSQGFGETQYF,TGTGCCAGCAGCTCGCAGGGATTTGGGGAGACCCAGTACTTC
TRBV7-2,TRBJ2-5,NA,NA,CASSRFGGQETQYF,TGTGCCAGCAGCCGCTTTGGGGGACAAGAGACCCAGTACTTC
TRBV5-1,TRBJ1-2,NA,TRBD1,CASSLARTGSYGYTF,TGCGCCAGCAGCTTGGCCCGGACAGGCTCCTATGGCTACACCTTC
TRBV7-9,TRBJ2-5,few,NA,CASSSPGMGETQYF,TGTGCCAGCAGCTCCCCGGGAATGGGTGAGACCCAGTACTTC
TRBV20-1,TRBJ1-2,few,TRBD1,CSAREDRGYGYTF,TGCAGTGCTAGAGAGGACAGGGGGTATGGCTACACCTTC
TRBV15,TRBJ1-5,NA,TRBD1,CATSIDRARQPQHF,TGTGCCACCAGTATAGACAGGGCGCGTCAGCCCCAGCATTTT
TRBV10-3,TRBJ1-1,NA,TRBD1,CAISLTGDSTEAFF,TGTGCCATCAGCCTGACAGGGGACAGCACTGAAGCTTTCTTT
TRBV7-2,TRBJ2-7,few,NA,CASSLGSSSYEQYF,TGTGCCAGCAGCTTAGGCTCTAGCTCCTACGAGCAGTACTTC
TRBV7-9,TRBJ1-1,few,NA,CASSFLPSGQGGETEAFF,TGTGCCAGCAGCTTTCTCCCCTCCGGCCAGGGTGGTGAGACTGAAGCTTTCTTT
TRBV28,TRBJ2-1,NA,NA,CASRRGEQFF,TGTGCCAGCAGAAGGGGTGAGCAGTTCTTC
TRBV7-6,TRBJ2-1,NA,TRBD2,CASSSTSVPLNEQFF,TGTGCCAGCAGCTCTACTAGCGTTCCCCTCAACGAGCAGTTCTTC
TRBV4-1,TRBJ2-1,NA,NA,CASSHQQGNEQFF,TGCGCCAGCAGCCATCAGCAGGGGAATGAGCAGTTCTTC
TRBV5-4,TRBJ2-5,NA,TRBD1,CASSLDRGVETQYF,TGTGCCAGCAGCTTGGACAGGGGAGTGGAGACCCAGTACTTC
TRBV7-2,TRBJ2-1,NA,NA,CASSLGRANEQFF,TGTGCCAGCAGCTTAGGAAGGGCGAATGAGCAGTTCTTC
TRBV7-8,TRBJ2-5,NA,TRBD2,CASSILGGAGETQYF,TGTGCCAGCAGCATCCTCGGGGGGGCTGGGGAGACCCAGTACTTC
TRBV11-1,TRBJ2-7,NA,NA,CASSSTYYEQYF,TGTGCCAGCAGCTCAACCTACTACGAGCAGTACTTC
TRBV6-1,TRBJ2-4,NA,TRBD1,CASSSGQGKNIQYF,TGTGCCAGCAGCTCGGGACAGGGAAAAAACATTCAGTACTTC
TRBV2,TRBJ1-4,once,TRBD1,CASGDSPLLFF,TGTGCCAGCGGGGACAGCCCGTTGCTGTTTTTT
TRBV7-2,TRBJ1-2,NA,TRBD1,CASSLTGVDGYTF,TGTGCCAGCAGCTTGACAGGGGTGGATGGCTACACCTTC